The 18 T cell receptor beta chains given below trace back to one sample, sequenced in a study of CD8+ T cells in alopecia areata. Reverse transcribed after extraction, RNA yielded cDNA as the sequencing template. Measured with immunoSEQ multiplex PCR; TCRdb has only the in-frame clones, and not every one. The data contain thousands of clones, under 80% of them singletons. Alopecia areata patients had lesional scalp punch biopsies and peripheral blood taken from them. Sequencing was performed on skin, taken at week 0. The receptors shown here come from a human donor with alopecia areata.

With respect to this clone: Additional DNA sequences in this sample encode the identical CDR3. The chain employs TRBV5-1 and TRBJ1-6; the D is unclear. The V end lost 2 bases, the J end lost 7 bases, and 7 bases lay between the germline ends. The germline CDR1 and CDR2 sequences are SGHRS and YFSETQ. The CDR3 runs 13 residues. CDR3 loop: CASSFYGNSPLHF. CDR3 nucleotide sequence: TGCGCCAGCAGCTTCTATGGGAATTCACCCCTCCACTTT. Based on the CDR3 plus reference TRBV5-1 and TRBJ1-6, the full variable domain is KAGVTQTPRYLIKTRGQQVTLSCSPISGHRSVSWYQQTPGQGLQFLFEYFSETQRNKGNFPGRFSGRQFSNSRSEMNVSTLELGDSALYLCASSFYGNSPLHFGNGTRLTVT.

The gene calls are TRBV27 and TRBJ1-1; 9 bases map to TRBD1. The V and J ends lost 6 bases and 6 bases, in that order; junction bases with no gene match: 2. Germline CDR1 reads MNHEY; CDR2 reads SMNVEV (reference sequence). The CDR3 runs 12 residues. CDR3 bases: TGTGCCAGCAGACAGGGGGCCGCTGAAGCTTTCTTT. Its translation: CASRQGAAEAFF.

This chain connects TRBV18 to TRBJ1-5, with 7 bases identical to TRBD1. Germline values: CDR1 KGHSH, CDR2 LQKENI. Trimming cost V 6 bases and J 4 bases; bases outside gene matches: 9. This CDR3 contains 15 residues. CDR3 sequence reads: CASSNRDSGNQPQHF. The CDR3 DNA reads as TGTGCCAGCTCCAACCGGGACAGTGGTAATCAGCCCCAGCATTTT.

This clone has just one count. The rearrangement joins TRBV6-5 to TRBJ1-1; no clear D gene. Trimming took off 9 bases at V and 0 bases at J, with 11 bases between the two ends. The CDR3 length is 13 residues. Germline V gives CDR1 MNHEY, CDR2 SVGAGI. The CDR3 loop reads CASMVTMNTEAFF. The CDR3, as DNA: TGTGCCAGTATGGTCACCATGAACACTGAAGCTTTCTTT.

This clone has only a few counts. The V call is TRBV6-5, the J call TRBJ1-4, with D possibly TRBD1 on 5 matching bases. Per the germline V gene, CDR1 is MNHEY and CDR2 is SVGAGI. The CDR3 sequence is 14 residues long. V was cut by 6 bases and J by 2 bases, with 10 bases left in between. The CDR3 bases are TGTGCCAGCAGGCCAGGGAATACTAATGAAAAACTGTTTTTT. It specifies CASRPGNTNEKLFF.

In DNA form, the CDR3 reads TGTGCCAGCAGCTCCTCCGGACAGCGGGGGACCCTCCACTTT. It yields the protein CASSSSGQRGTLHF. This chain connects TRBV7-2 to TRBJ1-6, with D maybe TRBD1 (6 bases). Germline-derived CDR1 and CDR2 are SGHTA and FQGNSA. This CDR3 has 14 amino acids. Trimming removed 4 bases at V and 14 bases at J, with 18 bases between.

CDR3 amino acids: CASTSQRSNYGYTF. The CDR3 nucleotides read TGTGCCAGCACCTCGCAGCGTTCTAACTATGGCTACACCTTC. The chain links TRBV6-5 to TRBJ1-2, with unresolved D. Germline V CDR1 and CDR2: MNHEY, SVGAGI. The CDR3 covers 14 residues. With 7 bases removed from V and 0 bases from J, the gap between germline ends came to 12 bases.

The CDR3 sequence: CASSFPEQGGLVAFF. In DNA, the CDR3 is TGTGCCAGCAGCTTCCCGGAACAGGGAGGTCTCGTAGCTTTCTTT. J is TRBJ1-1 and V is TRBV5-6, with D perhaps matching TRBD1 (6 bases). CDR3 length: 15 residues. V lost 2 bases and J lost 10, with 21 bases in between. Germline V gene sequence: CDR1 SGHDT, CDR2 YYEEEE.

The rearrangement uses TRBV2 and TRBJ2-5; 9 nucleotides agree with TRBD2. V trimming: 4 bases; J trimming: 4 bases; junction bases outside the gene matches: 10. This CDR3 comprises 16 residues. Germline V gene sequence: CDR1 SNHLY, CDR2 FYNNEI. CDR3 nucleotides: TGTGCCAGCAGTGCAATCGGACTAGCGATAACAGAGACCCAGTACTTC. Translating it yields CASSAIGLAITETQYF.

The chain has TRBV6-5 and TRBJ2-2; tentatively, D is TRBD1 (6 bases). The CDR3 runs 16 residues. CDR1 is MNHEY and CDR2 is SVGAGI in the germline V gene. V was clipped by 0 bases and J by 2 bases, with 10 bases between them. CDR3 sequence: CASSYSTRGNTGELFF. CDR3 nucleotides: TGTGCCAGCAGTTACTCCACCAGGGGTAACACCGGGGAGCTGTTTTTT.

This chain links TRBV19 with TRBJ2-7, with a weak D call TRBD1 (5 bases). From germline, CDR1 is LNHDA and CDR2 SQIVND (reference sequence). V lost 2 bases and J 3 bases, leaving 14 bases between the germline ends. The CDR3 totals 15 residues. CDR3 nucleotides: TGTGCCAGTAGTATAAATGACAGACCAAACTACGAGCAGTACTTC. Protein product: CASSINDRPNYEQYF.

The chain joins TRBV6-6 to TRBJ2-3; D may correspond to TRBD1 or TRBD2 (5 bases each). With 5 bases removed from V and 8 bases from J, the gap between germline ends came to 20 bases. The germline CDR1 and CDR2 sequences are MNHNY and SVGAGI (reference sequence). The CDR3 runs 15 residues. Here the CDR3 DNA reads TGTGCCAGCAGTGCTCGGGCCTCGACGGGGCTTACGCAGTATTTT. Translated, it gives CASSARASTGLTQYF.

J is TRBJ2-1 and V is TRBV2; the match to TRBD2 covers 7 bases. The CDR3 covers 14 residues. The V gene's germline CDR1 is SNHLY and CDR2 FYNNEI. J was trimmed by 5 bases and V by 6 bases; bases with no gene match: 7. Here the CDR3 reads CASRLGLLDNEQFF. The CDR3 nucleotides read TGTGCCAGCAGATTGGGACTATTGGACAATGAGCAGTTCTTC.

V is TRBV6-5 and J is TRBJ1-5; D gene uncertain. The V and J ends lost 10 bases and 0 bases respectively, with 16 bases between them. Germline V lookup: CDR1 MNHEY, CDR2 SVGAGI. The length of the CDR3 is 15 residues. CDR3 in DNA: TGTGCCACCAGGATTAGGGCCTATAGCAATCAGCCCCAGCATTTT. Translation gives CATRIRAYSNQPQHF.

The CDR3 here is CASSRSLWVPIQGAGYGYTF. DNA of the CDR3: TGTGCCAGCAGCCGCTCGTTGTGGGTCCCGATACAGGGGGCGGGCTATGGCTACACCTTC. The chain uses TRBV9 and TRBJ1-2; TRBD1 matches at 9 bases. Germline-derived CDR1 and CDR2 are SGDLS and YYNGEE. This CDR3 is built from 20 residues. V was pared by 4 bases and J by 4 bases, with 23 bases of the junction left unmatched.

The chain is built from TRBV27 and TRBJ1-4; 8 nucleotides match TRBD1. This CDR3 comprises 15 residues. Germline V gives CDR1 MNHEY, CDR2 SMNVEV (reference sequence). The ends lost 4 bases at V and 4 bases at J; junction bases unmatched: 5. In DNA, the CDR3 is TGTGCCAGCAGTTCAAGACAGGGGTATAATGAAAAACTGTTTTTT. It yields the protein CASSSRQGYNEKLFF.

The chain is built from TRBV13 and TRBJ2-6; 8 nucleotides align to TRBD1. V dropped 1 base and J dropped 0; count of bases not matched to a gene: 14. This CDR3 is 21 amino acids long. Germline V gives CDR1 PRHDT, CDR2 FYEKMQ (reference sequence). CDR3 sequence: CASSLVWGPQGASSGANVLTF. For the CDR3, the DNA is TGTGCCAGCAGCTTAGTGTGGGGCCCTCAGGGGGCGAGCTCTGGGGCCAACGTCCTGACTTTC.

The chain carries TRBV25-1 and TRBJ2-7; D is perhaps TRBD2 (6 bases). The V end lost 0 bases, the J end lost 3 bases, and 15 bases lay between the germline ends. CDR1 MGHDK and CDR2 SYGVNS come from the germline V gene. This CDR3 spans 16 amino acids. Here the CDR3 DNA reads TGTGCCAGCAGTGAATATCGCGGGGAGTCTAGCTACGAGCAGTACTTC. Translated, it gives CASSEYRGESSYEQYF.